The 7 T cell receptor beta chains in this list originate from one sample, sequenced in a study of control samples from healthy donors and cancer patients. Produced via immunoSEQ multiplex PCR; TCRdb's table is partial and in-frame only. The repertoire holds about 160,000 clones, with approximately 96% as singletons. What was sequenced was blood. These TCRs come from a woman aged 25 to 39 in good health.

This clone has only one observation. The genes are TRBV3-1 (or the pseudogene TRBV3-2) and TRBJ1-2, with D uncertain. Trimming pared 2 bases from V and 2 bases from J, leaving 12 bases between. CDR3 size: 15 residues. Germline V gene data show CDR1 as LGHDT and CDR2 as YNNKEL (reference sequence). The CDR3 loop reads CASSQRGGFNYGYTF. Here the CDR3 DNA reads TGTGCCAGCAGCCAACGAGGAGGGTTCAACTATGGCTACACCTTC.

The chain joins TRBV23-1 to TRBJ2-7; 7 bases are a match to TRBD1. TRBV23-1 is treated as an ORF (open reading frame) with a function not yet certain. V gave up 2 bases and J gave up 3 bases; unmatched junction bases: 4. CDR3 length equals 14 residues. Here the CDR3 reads CASSQKGQSYEQYF. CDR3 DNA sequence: TGCGCCAGCAGTCAAAAGGGACAGAGCTACGAGCAGTACTTC.

The CDR3 DNA follows: TGCAGCGTGGGGGGACTAGCGGGAATAGAGACCCAGTACTTC. The encoded protein is CSVGGLAGIETQYF. This chain uses TRBV29-1 with TRBJ2-5, with 13 positions matching TRBD2. V trimming: 6 bases; J trimming: 4 bases; junction bases outside the gene matches: 5. The CDR3 totals 14 residues. The V gene's germline CDR1 is SQVTM and CDR2 ANQGSEA.

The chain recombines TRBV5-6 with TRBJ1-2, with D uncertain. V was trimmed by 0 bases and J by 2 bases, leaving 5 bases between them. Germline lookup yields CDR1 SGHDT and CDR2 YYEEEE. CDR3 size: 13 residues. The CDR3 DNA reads TGTGCCAGCAGCTTGGGCAAGAACTATGGCTACACCTTC. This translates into CASSLGKNYGYTF.

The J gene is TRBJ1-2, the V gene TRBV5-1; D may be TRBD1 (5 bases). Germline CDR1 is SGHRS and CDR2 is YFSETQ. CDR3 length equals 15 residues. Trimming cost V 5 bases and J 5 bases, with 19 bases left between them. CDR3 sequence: CASRGPTGERYGYTF. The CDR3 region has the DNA TGCGCCAGCAGGGGGCCTACCGGGGAGCGGTATGGCTACACCTTC.

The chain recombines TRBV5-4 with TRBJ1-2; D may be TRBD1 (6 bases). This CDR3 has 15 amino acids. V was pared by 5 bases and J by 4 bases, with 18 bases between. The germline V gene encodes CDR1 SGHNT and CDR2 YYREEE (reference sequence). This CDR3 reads CASRPRGGVSYGYTF. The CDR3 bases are TGTGCCAGCAGGCCGAGGGGGGGCGTGAGCTATGGCTACACCTTC.

As DNA, the CDR3 is TGTGCCAGCAGCCAAGTTGCGAATGAAAAACTGTTTTTT. It yields the protein CASSQVANEKLFF. The chain uses TRBV3-1 (or the pseudogene TRBV3-2) and TRBJ1-4; unclear D gene. V lost 1 base and J lost 5, with 5 bases in between. The CDR3 extends over 13 amino acids. Germline-derived CDR1 and CDR2 are LGHDT and YNNKEL (reference sequence).